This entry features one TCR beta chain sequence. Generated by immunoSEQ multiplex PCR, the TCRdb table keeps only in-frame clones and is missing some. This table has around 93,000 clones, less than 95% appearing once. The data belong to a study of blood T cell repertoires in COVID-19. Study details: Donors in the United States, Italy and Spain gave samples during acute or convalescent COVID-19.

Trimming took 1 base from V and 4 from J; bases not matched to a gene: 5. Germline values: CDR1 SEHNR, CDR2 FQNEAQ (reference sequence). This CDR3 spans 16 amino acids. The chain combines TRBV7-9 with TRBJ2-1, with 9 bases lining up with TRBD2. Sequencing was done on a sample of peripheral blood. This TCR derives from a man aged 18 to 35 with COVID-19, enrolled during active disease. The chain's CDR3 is CASSLGLAGLYNEQFF. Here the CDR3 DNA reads TGTGCCAGCAGCTTAGGGCTAGCGGGATTATACAATGAGCAGTTCTTC.